The entry below gives a single T cell receptor beta chain sequence along with its context. Its target is not known. Genomic DNA per cell subset filled all wells of several immunoSEQ plates. Repertoires were generated with immunoSEQ multiplex PCR, while TCRdb's copy carries only in-frame clones and drops some. The sample records roughly 2.5 million clones, around nine tenths being singletons. These data come from a study of shared clonotypes between healthy human individuals. Study results and limitations: Sharing across four donors was highest in naive CD4 (around 5%) and lowest in memory CD8 (around 0.4%). Specimens sampled were limited to blood, with tissue repertoires likely differing.

Trimming cost V 6 bases and J 11 bases; bases outside gene matches: 12. The CDR3 has 13 amino acids. Germline values: CDR1 LNHDA, CDR2 SQIVND (reference sequence). The sample was naive CD4+ T cells sorted from blood. Sample subset: CD45RA+ positively selected. The clonotype comes from a man aged 18 to 30 in good health. The V gene is TRBV19, the J gene TRBJ1-1, with TRBD1 matching over 7 bases. The CDR3 coding sequence is TGTGCCAGTAGCGACCCCACGACAGGGAGGGCTTTCTTT. It specifies CASSDPTTGRAFF.